This T cell receptor (beta chain) was sequenced for a study of shared clonotypes between healthy human individuals. Whole-study findings and limits: Limited genetic and exposure-history diversity came from having few donors. How much donors shared clonotypes was expected to be affected by sequencing depth.

Ten immunoSEQ deep assay plates were used to sequence unsorted PBMC DNA. Libraries were prepared by immunoSEQ multiplex PCR; TCRdb keeps only in-frame clonotypes and omits some of them. This sample has some 470,000 clones, with about 79% found just once. CDR1 and CDR2 from the germline V gene are GTSNPN and SVGIG (reference sequence). V gave up 3 bases and J gave up 5 bases; unmatched junction bases: 8. The CDR3 totals 15 residues. With unsorted samples, genomic DNA was obtained from around 98 million PBMCs. In this sample, this clone turned up many times. What it recognizes is unknown. V and J are TRBV30 and TRBJ2-3, with 10 bases identical to TRBD2. The TCR comes from a woman aged 40 to 49 in good health. Some clones in this sample may be carry-over from other donors' samples. The sample comprised PBMCs. Here the CDR3 reads CAWRDLAGERDTQYF. Written as DNA, the CDR3 is TGTGCCTGGAGGGACCTAGCGGGAGAAAGAGATACGCAGTATTTT.